A single sample gave rise to the 18 T cell receptor beta chains below, sequenced in a study of shared clonotypes between healthy human individuals. Here immunoSEQ multiplex PCR was the method, and the copy in TCRdb shows in-frame clones only, minus some. Of around 2.5 million clones in the sample, approximately 93% were seen once. The sequencing sample was made of naive CD4+ T cells from PBMCs. Subset given: CD45RA+ positively selected. The receptors originated from a man younger than 30 in good health. Some clones in this sample may be carry-over from other donors' samples.

The chain has TRBV11-2 and TRBJ2-1; 10 bases are shared with TRBD2. The CDR3 sequence is 15 residues long. Germline V lookup: CDR1 SGHAT, CDR2 FQNNGV. The J segment lost 4 bases and the V segment lost 2 bases, leaving 2 bases of the junction unmatched. The CDR3 sequence is CASSLTTSGYNEQFF. CDR3 nucleotides: TGTGCCAGCAGCTTAACGACTAGCGGGTACAATGAGCAGTTCTTC.

V usage is TRBV5-1 and J usage is TRBJ2-7, with 10 bases matching TRBD2. Trimming took 2 bases from V and 2 from J; bases not matched to a gene: 4. Germline CDR1 SGHRS, CDR2 YFSETQ. The CDR3 is 15 residues long. For the CDR3, the DNA is TGCGCCAGCAGCTTTAGGACTAGCGGTACCTACGAGCAGTACTTC. Amino acid sequence: CASSFRTSGTYEQYF.

V gene TRBV2 combines with J gene TRBJ2-1, with TRBD2 matching over 7 bases. V dropped 0 bases and J dropped 11; count of bases not matched to a gene: 4. This CDR3 region has 13 residues. CDR1 is SNHLY, CDR2 FYNNEI, per germline. The CDR3: CASSEAPSGKQFF. CDR3 nucleotide sequence: TGTGCCAGCAGTGAAGCCCCTAGCGGAAAGCAGTTCTTC.

The chain carries TRBV4-3 and TRBJ2-1; 9 bases align to TRBD2. CDR1 LGHNA and CDR2 YSLEER come from the germline V gene. This CDR3 has 18 amino acids. V trimming: 0 bases; J trimming: 8 bases; junction bases outside the gene matches: 14. Written as DNA, the CDR3 is TGCGCCAGCAGCCAAGATAAACGCGGGAGGGGAGATCGGCATGAGCAGTTCTTC. This codes for CASSQDKRGRGDRHEQFF.

The chain has TRBV30 and TRBJ2-5; D may match TRBD1 or TRBD2 (5 bases each). Trimming stripped 4 bases from V and 2 bases from J, with 14 bases between. The germline V gene has CDR1 GTSNPN and CDR2 SVGIG (reference sequence). This CDR3 is 14 amino acids long. CDR3 residues: CAWTWGPLQETQYF. In nucleotides, the CDR3 is TGTGCCTGGACCTGGGGACCCCTGCAAGAGACCCAGTACTTC.

The chain is built from TRBV28 and TRBJ2-5, with 7 positions matching TRBD2. V dropped 2 bases and J dropped 3; count of bases not matched to a gene: 6. There are 15 residues in the CDR3. Germline CDR1 is MDHEN and CDR2 is SYDVKM. CDR3 nucleotides: TGTGCCAGCAGTTTAGGGGGACTACGGAAAGAGACCCAGTACTTC. Protein product: CASSLGGLRKETQYF.

The CDR3 bases are TGCGCCAGCAGCTTGGGTGTGGAAGATAATTCACCCCTCCACTTT. Its protein product is CASSLGVEDNSPLHF. This chain connects TRBV5-1 to TRBJ1-6; D ambiguous. Trimming stripped 0 bases from V and 5 bases from J, with 9 bases between. CDR1 is SGHRS and CDR2 is YFSETQ in the germline V gene. CDR3 length equals 15 residues.

The V call is TRBV28, the J call TRBJ2-5; D perhaps matches TRBD2 (6 bases). The CDR3 extends over 15 amino acids. Germline CDR1 MDHEN, CDR2 SYDVKM. Trimming left V 6 bases short and J 0 bases short, with 14 bases between. CDR3 sequence reads: CASSLFGRYQETQYF. CDR3 sequence (DNA): TGTGCCAGCAGCCTTTTTGGGAGGTACCAAGAGACCCAGTACTTC.

The V gene is TRBV6-1, the J gene TRBJ2-5; 10 positions match TRBD1. There are 15 residues in the CDR3. J gave up 5 bases and V 0 bases, and 3 bases lay outside the gene matches. Germline V lookup: CDR1 MNHNS, CDR2 SASEGT. The CDR3 DNA is TGTGCCAGCAGTGAAGCGGGACAGGGGTGGGAGACCCAGTACTTC. It codes for CASSEAGQGWETQYF.

Only one count was recorded for this clone. The CDR3 bases are TGCGCCAGCAGCCCTATGTTAGCGAACTATGGCTACACCTTC. Translation: CASSPMLANYGYTF. This rearrangement joins TRBV5-1 to TRBJ1-2; no clear D. Trimming removed 4 bases at V and 2 bases at J, with 12 bases between. This CDR3 spans 14 amino acids. Germline assignment: CDR1 SGHRS and CDR2 YFSETQ. The full variable domain, its missing parts supplied by reference TRBV5-1 and TRBJ1-2, is KAGVTQTPRYLIKTRGQQVTLSCSPISGHRSVSWYQQTPGQGLQFLFEYFSETQRNKGNFPGRFSGRQFSNSRSEMNVSTLELGDSALYLCASSPMLANYGYTFGSGTRLTVV.

The J gene is TRBJ2-1, the V gene TRBV4-1; 8 bases match TRBD2. Losses at the gene ends were 4 bases for V and 7 bases for J; bases not matched to a gene: 12. Germline V gene data show CDR1 as MGHRA and CDR2 as YSYEKL. This CDR3 spans 16 amino acids. CDR3 region: CASSRVRAGEVNEQFF. The CDR3 DNA is TGCGCCAGCAGCCGGGTGCGAGCGGGAGAGGTAAATGAGCAGTTCTTC.

The chain joins TRBV10-2 to TRBJ1-1; unclear D gene. V was trimmed by 3 bases and J by 1 base, leaving 9 bases between them. Per the germline V gene, CDR1 is WSHSY and CDR2 is SAAADI. CDR3 length equals 14 residues. In nucleotides, the CDR3 is TGCGCCAGCAGTGATCCTGCAGAGAACACTGAAGCTTTCTTT. It encodes CASSDPAENTEAFF.

The J gene is TRBJ2-6, the V gene TRBV5-1; 7 bases are a match to TRBD1. The J segment lost 2 bases and the V segment lost 3 bases, leaving 5 bases of the junction unmatched. The CDR3 has 16 amino acids. CDR1 is SGHRS, CDR2 YFSETQ, per germline. The CDR3, as DNA: TGCGCCAGCAGCTCCCCGACAGGGACTGGGGCCAACGTCCTGACTTTC. Its translation is CASSSPTGTGANVLTF.

This clone was picked up one time. This sequence joins TRBV7-9 and TRBJ2-7; 13 positions match TRBD2. Germline loops: CDR1 SEHNR, CDR2 FQNEAQ (reference sequence). V lost 5 bases to trimming and J lost 4 bases; unmatched junction nucleotides: 11. The CDR3 contains 17 residues. CDR3 coding DNA: TGTGCCAGCAGCACCGGACTAGCGGGAGCTATCGGGTACGAGCAGTACTTC. This translates into CASSTGLAGAIGYEQYF.

The J gene is TRBJ2-1, the V gene TRBV5-6; 7 bases are a match to TRBD1. CDR3 length: 15 residues. Trimming took 5 bases from V and 4 from J; bases not matched to a gene: 9. CDR1 and CDR2 (germline): SGHDT, YYEEEE. This chain's CDR3 is CASRQGRSAYNEQFF. CDR3 sequence (DNA): TGTGCCAGCAGACAGGGGAGAAGTGCGTACAATGAGCAGTTCTTC.

J is TRBJ2-5 and V is TRBV10-3, with a weak D call TRBD2 (7 bases). The closer fit of TRBJ2-7 to the DNA end suggests the J call may be wrong. This CDR3 spans 12 amino acids. Germline V gene data show CDR1 as ENHRY and CDR2 as SYGVKD. The CDR3 DNA follows: TGTGCCATCAGCGGGGGAGGGGGCGAGCAGTACTTC. It translates to CAISGGGGEQYF.

The chain is built from TRBV28 and TRBJ1-2; D might be TRBD1 (5 bases). The length of the CDR3 is 15 residues. Trimming took off 8 bases at V and 7 bases at J, with 23 bases between the two ends. Germline V gives CDR1 MDHEN, CDR2 SYDVKM. CDR3 sequence (DNA): TGTGCCAGCTCTGGAGCAGGGATACCCTATGGTGGCTACACCTTC. This gives the protein CASSGAGIPYGGYTF.

The chain links TRBV18 to TRBJ1-4; no clear D. V was cut by 2 bases and J by 8 bases, with 15 bases left in between. Germline V gives CDR1 KGHSH, CDR2 LQKENI. This CDR3 is built from 15 residues. The CDR3 loop reads CASSPASREAEKLFF. The CDR3 region has the DNA TGTGCCAGCTCACCAGCCTCAAGGGAGGCCGAAAAACTGTTTTTT.